The clone carrying this TCR beta chain was seen only once. The antigen remains unidentified. Other nucleotide sequences from this sample produce the same CDR3. There are 14 residues in the CDR3. V gave up 4 bases and J gave up 3 bases, with 14 bases separating them. CDR1 SGHRS and CDR2 YFSETQ come from the germline V gene. This sample is part of a study of OX40 agonist ivuxolimab in advanced cancers. Study in general: Patients undergoing dose escalation presented with hepatocellular carcinoma, melanoma, renal cell or head and neck cancer.

Study findings and constraints: Both blood CD4+ and CD8+ T cells showed clonal growth by week 6 at 0.1 to 3.0 mg/kg.

Assay used: immunoSEQ multiplex PCR; TCRdb lists only in-frame clones, some missing. Found here are roughly 80,000 clones, 85% of them singletons; the top ten hold around 1.8%. The specimen comprised CD4+ or CD8+ T cells sorted from blood, sampled in a trial of the OX40 agonist ivuxolimab. This chain uses TRBV5-1 with TRBJ2-7; D may correspond to TRBD1 or TRBD2 (5 bases each). The TCR was taken from an adult with an advanced solid tumor such as melanoma, head and neck, liver or kidney cancer. The CDR3 DNA is TGCGCCAGCAGCCAGCCGGGGCAAGTCTACGAGCAGTACTTC. Translation gives CASSQPGQVYEQYF.